These T cell receptor beta chains were read from a single sample in a study of shared clonotypes between healthy human individuals. Profiling relied on immunoSEQ multiplex PCR, and the TCRdb table lists in-frame clones only, not all of them. The data contain approximately 590,000 clones, around 95% of them seen just once; the ten biggest clones take up 0.1% to 0.11%. The specimen sequenced was naive CD8+ T cells sorted from blood. These receptor sequences come from a woman in her 30s in good health. The conserved cysteine and the conserved F or W are not part of the CDR3 here.

v_call: TRBV27
j_call: TRBJ2-1
cdr3_aa: ASSFFPPTLSSYNEQF

v_call: TRBV28
j_call: TRBJ1-5
cdr3_aa: ASATGHFTRNQPQH

v_call: TRBV9
j_call: TRBJ2-3
cdr3_aa: ASSIQAGVSTDTQY

v_call: TRBV21-1
j_call: TRBJ1-2
cdr3_aa: ASSKGGQGFYGYT

v_call: TRBV11-2
j_call: NA
cdr3_aa: ASSLGTSYEQY

v_call: TRBV5-1
j_call: TRBJ2-6
cdr3_aa: ASSSGANVLT

v_call: TRBV28
j_call: TRBJ2-2
cdr3_aa: ASSQHGRGTGELF

v_call: TRBV11-2
j_call: TRBJ1-2
cdr3_aa: ASSLGAIGYT

v_call: TRBV25-1
j_call: TRBJ2-3
cdr3_aa: ASSELAEVPDTQY

v_call: TRBV19
j_call: TRBJ2-5
cdr3_aa: ASTPAGLAGVGQETQY

v_call: TRBV27
j_call: TRBJ2-1
cdr3_aa: ASSAFLNNEQF

v_call: TRBV13
j_call: TRBJ1-1
cdr3_aa: ASSTVTFQTEAF

v_call: TRBV4-1
j_call: TRBJ2-7
cdr3_aa: ASSHQGTGGEQY

v_call: TRBV15
j_call: TRBJ2-7
cdr3_aa: ATSRDRNTYEQY

v_call: TRBV7-9
j_call: TRBJ2-1
cdr3_aa: ASSQPGLAFDEQF

v_call: TRBV18
j_call: TRBJ2-7
cdr3_aa: ASSEDRESYEQY

v_call: TRBV5-6
j_call: TRBJ2-2
cdr3_aa: ASSRSGTGVTGELF

v_call: TRBV7-9
j_call: TRBJ2-3
cdr3_aa: ASSLAWSGSSTDTQY

v_call: TRBV2
j_call: TRBJ2-3
cdr3_aa: ASSGGRTDTQY

v_call: TRBV29-1
j_call: TRBJ2-3
cdr3_aa: SPNRGFADTQY